Included here is one T cell receptor (beta chain) sequence, with context. The antigen is unknown. These data belong to a study of cytomegalovirus exposure and HLA in healthy donors. CDR3 length equals 13 residues. The V end lost 4 bases, the J end lost 2 bases, and 7 bases lay between the germline ends. Germline V gene data show CDR1 as SGHVS and CDR2 as FQNEAQ. The donors were in the approximately 130-subject validation cohort, distinct from the roughly 600-subject first cohort. Study-wide findings and caveats: The study put roughly 160 TCR beta chains on its list as cytomegalovirus-associated.

Libraries were prepared by immunoSEQ multiplex PCR; TCRdb keeps only in-frame clonotypes and omits some of them. The sample includes tens of thousands of clones, roughly 91% of them seen just once. Sequencing was performed on PBMCs. V is TRBV7-8 and J is TRBJ2-3, with D perhaps TRBD1 (6 bases). This receptor was obtained from a young woman in good health and CMV-seronegative. The CDR3 bases are TGTGCCAGCAGCTGGGACAACACAGATACGCAGTATTTT. This sequence encodes CASSWDNTDTQYF.